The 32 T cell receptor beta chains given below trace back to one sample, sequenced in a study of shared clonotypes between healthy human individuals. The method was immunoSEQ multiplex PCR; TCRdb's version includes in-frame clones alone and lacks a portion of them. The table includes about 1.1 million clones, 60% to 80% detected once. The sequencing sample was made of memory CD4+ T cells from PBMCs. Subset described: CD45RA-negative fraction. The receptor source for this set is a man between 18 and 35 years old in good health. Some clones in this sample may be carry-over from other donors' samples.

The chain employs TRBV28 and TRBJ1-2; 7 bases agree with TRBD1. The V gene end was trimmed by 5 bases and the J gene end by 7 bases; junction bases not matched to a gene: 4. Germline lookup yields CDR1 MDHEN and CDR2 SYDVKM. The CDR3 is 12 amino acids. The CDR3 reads CASSPQGSGYTF. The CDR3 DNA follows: TGTGCCAGCAGTCCACAGGGGTCTGGCTACACCTTC.

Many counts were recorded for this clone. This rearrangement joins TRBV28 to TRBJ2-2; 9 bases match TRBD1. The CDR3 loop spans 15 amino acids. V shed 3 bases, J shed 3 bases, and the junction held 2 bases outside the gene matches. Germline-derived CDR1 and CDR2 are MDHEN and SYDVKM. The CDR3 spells CASSFRTGDTGELFF. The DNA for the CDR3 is TGTGCCAGCAGTTTTCGGACAGGGGACACCGGGGAGCTGTTTTTT.

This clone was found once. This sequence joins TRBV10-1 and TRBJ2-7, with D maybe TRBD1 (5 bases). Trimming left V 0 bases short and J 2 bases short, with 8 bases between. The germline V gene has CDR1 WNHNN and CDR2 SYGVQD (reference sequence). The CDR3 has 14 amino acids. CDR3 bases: TGCGCCAGCAGTGAGTCAGGGGCGACCTACGAGCAGTACTTC. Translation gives CASSESGATYEQYF.

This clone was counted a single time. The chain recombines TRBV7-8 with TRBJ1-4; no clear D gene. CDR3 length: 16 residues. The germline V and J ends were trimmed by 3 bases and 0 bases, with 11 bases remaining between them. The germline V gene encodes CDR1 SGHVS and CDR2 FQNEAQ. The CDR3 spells CASSLRPATTNEKLFF. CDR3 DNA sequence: TGTGCCAGCAGCTTGCGGCCAGCCACAACTAATGAAAAACTGTTTTTT.

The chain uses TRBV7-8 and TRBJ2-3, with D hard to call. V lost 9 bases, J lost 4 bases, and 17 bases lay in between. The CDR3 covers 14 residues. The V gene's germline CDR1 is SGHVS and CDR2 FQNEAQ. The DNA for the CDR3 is TGTGCCAGTTATGTTGGCACGTACGCAGATACGCAGTATTTT. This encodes CASYVGTYADTQYF.

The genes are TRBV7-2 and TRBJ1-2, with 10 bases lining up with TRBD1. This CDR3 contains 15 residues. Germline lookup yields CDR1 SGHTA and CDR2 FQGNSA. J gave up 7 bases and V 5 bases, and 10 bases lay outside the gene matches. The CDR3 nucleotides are TGTGCCAGCAGCCTACTGACAGGGGGCGCGGGTGGCTACACCTTC. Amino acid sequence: CASSLLTGGAGGYTF.

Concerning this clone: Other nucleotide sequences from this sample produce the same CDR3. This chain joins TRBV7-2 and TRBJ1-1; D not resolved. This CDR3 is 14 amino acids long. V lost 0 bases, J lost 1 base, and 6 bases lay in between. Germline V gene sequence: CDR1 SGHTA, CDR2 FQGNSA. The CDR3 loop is CASSLAEGNTEAFF. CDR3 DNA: TGTGCCAGCAGCTTAGCGGAGGGGAACACTGAAGCTTTCTTT.

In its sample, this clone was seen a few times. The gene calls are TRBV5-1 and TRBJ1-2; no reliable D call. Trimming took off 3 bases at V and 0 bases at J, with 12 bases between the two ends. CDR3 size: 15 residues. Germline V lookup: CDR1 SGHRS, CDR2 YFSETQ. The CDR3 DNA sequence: TGCGCCAGCAGCTGGAGTGGCACCACTAACTATGGCTACACCTTC. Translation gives CASSWSGTTNYGYTF.

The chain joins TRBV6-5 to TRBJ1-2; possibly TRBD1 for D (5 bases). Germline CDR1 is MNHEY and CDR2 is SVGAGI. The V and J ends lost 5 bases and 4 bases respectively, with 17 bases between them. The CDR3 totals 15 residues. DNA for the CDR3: TGTGCCAGCAGTAAAATCGGGGACGGGGTCTATGGCTACACCTTC. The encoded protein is CASSKIGDGVYGYTF.

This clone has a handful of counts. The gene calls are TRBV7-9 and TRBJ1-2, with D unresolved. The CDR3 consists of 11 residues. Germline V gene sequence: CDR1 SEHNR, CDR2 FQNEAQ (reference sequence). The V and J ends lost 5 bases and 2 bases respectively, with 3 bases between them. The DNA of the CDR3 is TGTGCCAGCAGCGTCAACTATGGCTACACCTTC. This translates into CASSVNYGYTF. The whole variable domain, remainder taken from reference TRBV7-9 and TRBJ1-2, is DTGVSQNPRHKITKRGQNVTFRCDPISEHNRLYWYRQTLGQGPEFLTYFQNEAQLEKSRLLSDRFSAERPKGSFSTLEIQRTEQGDSAMYLCASSVNYGYTFGSGTRLTVV.

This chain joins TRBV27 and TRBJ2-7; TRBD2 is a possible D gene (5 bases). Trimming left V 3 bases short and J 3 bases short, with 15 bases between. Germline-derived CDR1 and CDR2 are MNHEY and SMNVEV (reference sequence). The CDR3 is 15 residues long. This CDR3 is CASSFSMGSDYEQYF. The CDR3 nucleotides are TGTGCCAGCAGTTTTTCGATGGGGAGTGACTACGAGCAGTACTTC.

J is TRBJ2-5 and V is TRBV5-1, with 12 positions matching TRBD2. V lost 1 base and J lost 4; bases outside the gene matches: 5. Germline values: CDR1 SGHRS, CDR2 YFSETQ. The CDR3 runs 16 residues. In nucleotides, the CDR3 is TGCGCCAGCAGCTTGCTAGCGGGAGGGGGCGGAGAGACCCAGTACTTC. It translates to CASSLLAGGGGETQYF.

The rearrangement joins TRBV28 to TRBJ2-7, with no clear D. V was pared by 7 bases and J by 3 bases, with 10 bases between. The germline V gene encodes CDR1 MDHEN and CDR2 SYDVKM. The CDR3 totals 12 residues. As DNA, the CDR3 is TGTGCCAGCAACAATCGTTACTACGAGCAGTACTTC. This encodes CASNNRYYEQYF.

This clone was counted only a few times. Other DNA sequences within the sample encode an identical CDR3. The CDR3 loop reads CASSLGDGASYEQYF. CDR3 bases: TGTGCCAGCAGCTTAGGGGACGGGGCCTCCTACGAGCAGTACTTC. The chain recombines TRBV14 with TRBJ2-7, with D perhaps assigned TRBD1 or TRBD2 (5 bases each). The CDR3 totals 15 residues. The V gene's germline CDR1 is SGHDN and CDR2 FVKESK. Trimming shortened V by 5 bases and J by 0 bases, and 14 bases separated the two germline ends.

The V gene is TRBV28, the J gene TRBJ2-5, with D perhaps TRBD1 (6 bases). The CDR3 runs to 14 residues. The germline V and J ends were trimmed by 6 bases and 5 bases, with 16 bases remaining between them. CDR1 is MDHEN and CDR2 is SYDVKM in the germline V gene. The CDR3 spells CASRLPGAAETQYF. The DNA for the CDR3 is TGTGCCAGCAGGCTGCCAGGGGCGGCTGAGACCCAGTACTTC.

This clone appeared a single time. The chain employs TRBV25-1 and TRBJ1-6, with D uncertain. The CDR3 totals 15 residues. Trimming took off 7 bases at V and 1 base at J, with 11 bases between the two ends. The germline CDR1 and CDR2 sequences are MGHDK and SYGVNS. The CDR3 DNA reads TGTGCCAGCATGAGCTCGGGGTCCTATAATTCACCCCTCCACTTT. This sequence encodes CASMSSGSYNSPLHF.

This CDR3 reads CASRVGTSGRAEQFF. CDR3 DNA: TGTGCCAGCAGAGTAGGGACTAGCGGGAGAGCTGAGCAGTTCTTC. The rearrangement links TRBV27 to TRBJ2-1; TRBD2 matches at 14 bases. Unmatched junction bases numbered 7, after V lost 6 bases and J lost 9 bases. From germline, CDR1 is MNHEY and CDR2 SMNVEV (reference sequence). The CDR3 length is 15 residues.

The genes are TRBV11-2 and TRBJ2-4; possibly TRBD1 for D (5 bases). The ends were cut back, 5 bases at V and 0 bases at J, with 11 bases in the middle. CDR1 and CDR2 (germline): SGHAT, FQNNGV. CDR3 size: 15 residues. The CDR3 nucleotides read TGTGCCAGCAGCATCACGACAGCAGCCAAAAACATTCAGTACTTC. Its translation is CASSITTAAKNIQYF.

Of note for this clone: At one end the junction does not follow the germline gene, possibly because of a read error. CDR3 nucleotides: TGTGCCAGCTCCCCACCGACAGGAGGGACAGATACGCAGTATTTT. This translates into CASSPPTGGTDTQYF. The J gene is TRBJ2-3, the V gene TRBV18; D possibly matches TRBD1 or TRBD2 (6 bases each). The CDR3 covers 15 residues. Germline V gene lookup returns CDR1 KGHSH and CDR2 LQKENI.

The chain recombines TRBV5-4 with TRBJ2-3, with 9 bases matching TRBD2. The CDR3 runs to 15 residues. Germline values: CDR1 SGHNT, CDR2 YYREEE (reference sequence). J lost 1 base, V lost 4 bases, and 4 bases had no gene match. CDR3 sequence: CASSPWTSGTDTQYF. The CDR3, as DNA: TGTGCCAGCAGCCCGTGGACTAGCGGCACAGATACGCAGTATTTT. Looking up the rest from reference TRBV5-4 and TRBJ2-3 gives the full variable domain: ETGVTQSPTHLIKTRGQQVTLRCSSQSGHNTVSWYQQALGQGPQFIFQYYREEENGRGNFPPRFSGLQFPNYSSELNVNALELDDSALYLCASSPWTSGTDTQYFGPGTRLTVL.

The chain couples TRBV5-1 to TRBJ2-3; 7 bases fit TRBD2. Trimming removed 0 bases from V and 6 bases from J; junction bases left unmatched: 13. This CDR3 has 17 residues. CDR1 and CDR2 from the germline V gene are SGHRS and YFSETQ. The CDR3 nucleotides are TGCGCCAGCAGCTTGGACAGCGGGGCCTCGTGGGGGGATACGCAGTATTTT. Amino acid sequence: CASSLDSGASWGDTQYF.

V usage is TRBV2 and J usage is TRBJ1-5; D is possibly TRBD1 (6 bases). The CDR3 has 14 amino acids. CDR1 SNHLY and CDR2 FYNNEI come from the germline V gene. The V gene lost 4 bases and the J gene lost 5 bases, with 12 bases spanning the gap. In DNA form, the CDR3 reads TGTGCCAGCAGTGGGACAGCCGGGGATCAGCCCCAGCATTTT. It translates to CASSGTAGDQPQHF.

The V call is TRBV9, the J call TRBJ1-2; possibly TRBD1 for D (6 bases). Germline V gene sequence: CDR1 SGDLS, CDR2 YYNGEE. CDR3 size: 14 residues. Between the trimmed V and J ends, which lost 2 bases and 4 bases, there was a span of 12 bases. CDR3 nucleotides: TGTGCCAGCAGCGTTCAAGGGGGGATCTATGGCTACACCTTC. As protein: CASSVQGGIYGYTF. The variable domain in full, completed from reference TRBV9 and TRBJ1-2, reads DSGVTQTPKHLITATGQRVTLRCSPRSGDLSVYWYQQSLDQGLQFLIQYYNGEERAKGNILERFSAQQFPDLHSELNLSSLELGDSALYFCASSVQGGIYGYTFGSGTRLTVV.

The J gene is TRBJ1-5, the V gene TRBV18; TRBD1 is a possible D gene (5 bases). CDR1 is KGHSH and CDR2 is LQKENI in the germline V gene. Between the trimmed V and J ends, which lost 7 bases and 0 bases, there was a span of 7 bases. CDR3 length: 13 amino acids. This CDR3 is CASLQDSNQPQHF. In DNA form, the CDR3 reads TGTGCCAGCTTACAGGATAGCAATCAGCCCCAGCATTTT.

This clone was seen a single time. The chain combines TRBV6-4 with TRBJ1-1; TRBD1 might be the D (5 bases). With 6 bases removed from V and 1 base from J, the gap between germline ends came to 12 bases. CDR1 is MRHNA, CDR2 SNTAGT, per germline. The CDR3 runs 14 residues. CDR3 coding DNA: TGTGCCAGCAGGGGGACCGATAAGAACACTGAAGCTTTCTTT. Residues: CASRGTDKNTEAFF.

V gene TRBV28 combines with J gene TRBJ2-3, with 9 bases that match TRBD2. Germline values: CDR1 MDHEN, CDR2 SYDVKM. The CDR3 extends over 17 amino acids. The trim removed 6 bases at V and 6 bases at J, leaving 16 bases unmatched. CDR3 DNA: TGTGCCAGCAGCCCGCCCCGGGGGCGGGAGGGCCAGGATACGCAGTATTTT. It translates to CASSPPRGREGQDTQYF.

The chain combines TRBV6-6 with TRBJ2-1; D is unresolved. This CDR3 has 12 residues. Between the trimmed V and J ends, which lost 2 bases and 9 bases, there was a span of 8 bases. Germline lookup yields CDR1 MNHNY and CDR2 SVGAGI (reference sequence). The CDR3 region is CASSYGVGEQFF. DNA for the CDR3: TGTGCCAGCAGTTACGGTGTTGGTGAGCAGTTCTTC.

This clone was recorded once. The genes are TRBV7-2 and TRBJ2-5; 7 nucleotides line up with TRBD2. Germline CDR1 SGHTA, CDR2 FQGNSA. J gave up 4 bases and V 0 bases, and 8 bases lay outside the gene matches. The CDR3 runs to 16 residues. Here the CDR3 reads CASSLARGGSIETQYF. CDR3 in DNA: TGTGCCAGCAGCTTAGCGCGCGGCGGGAGTATAGAGACCCAGTACTTC.

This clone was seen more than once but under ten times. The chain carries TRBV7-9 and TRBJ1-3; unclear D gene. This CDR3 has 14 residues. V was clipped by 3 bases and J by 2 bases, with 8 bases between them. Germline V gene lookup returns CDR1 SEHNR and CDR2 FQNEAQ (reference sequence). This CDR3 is CASSFSQTGNTIYF. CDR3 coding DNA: TGTGCCAGCAGCTTTTCCCAGACTGGAAACACCATATATTTT.

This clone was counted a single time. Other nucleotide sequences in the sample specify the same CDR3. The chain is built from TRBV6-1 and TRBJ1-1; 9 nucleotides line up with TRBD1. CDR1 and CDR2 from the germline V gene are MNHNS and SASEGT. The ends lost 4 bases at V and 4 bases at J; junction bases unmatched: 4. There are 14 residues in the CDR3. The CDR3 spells CASSAQGAGTEAFF. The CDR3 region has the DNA TGTGCCAGCAGTGCACAGGGGGCCGGCACTGAAGCTTTCTTT.

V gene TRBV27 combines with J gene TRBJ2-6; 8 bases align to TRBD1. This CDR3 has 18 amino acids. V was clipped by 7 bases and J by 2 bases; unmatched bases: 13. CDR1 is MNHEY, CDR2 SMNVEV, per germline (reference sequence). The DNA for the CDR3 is TGTGCCAGCACCATCGGCGGCAGGGGGCGGGCTGGGGCCAACGTCCTGACTTTC. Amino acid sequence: CASTIGGRGRAGANVLTF.

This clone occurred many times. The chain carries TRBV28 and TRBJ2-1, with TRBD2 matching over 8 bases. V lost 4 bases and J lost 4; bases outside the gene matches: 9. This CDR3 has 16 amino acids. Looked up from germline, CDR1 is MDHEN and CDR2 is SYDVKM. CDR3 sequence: CASSSPPGLVYNEQFF. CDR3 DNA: TGTGCCAGCAGTTCGCCTCCGGGACTAGTATACAATGAGCAGTTCTTC.